Presented here are 12 T cell receptor beta chains from one specimen sequenced in a study of cytomegalovirus exposure and HLA in healthy donors. A multiplex PCR was run with 60 Vbeta primers and 13 Jbeta primers. Profiling relied on immunoSEQ multiplex PCR, and the TCRdb table lists in-frame clones only, not all of them. This sample has approximately 170,000 clones, with 79% found just once. Sample: PBMCs. All receptors come from a woman between 18 and 30 years old in good health and CMV-seronegative.

The chain combines TRBV11-2 with TRBJ1-6; D uncertain. CDR1 and CDR2 from the germline V gene are SGHAT and FQNNGV. Deletions cut 5 bases from V and 10 bases from J, with 24 bases between. The CDR3 runs 17 residues. In nucleotides, the CDR3 is TGTGCCAGCAGCCGGCACACGACCTACCCAGATAGCTCACCCCTCCACTTT. It yields the protein CASSRHTTYPDSSPLHF.

The chain employs TRBV28 and TRBJ2-2; TRBD1 might be the D (6 bases). The V gene's germline CDR1 is MDHEN and CDR2 SYDVKM. The CDR3 loop spans 17 amino acids. V lost 3 bases to trimming and J lost 6 bases, with 20 bases between them. The CDR3 sequence is CASSFGLGQTVAGELFF. For the CDR3, the DNA is TGTGCCAGCAGTTTTGGGCTCGGACAGACCGTTGCCGGGGAGCTGTTTTTT.

This clone was observed a handful of times. This chain joins TRBV5-6 and TRBJ2-7; TRBD1 agrees at 7 bases. The CDR3 covers 14 residues. Germline V gene data show CDR1 as SGHDT and CDR2 as YYEEEE. After removal of 2 bases from V and 2 bases from J, the junction contained 4 bases not matched to a gene. CDR3 sequence: CASSLSDRTYEQYF. Here the CDR3 DNA reads TGTGCCAGCAGCTTATCGGACAGGACCTACGAGCAGTACTTC. Filled out from reference TRBV5-6 and TRBJ2-7, the complete variable domain reads DAGVTQSPTHLIKTRGQQVTLRCSPKSGHDTVSWYQQALGQGPQFIFQYYEEEERQRGNFPDRFSGHQFPNYSSELNVNALLLGDSALYLCASSLSDRTYEQYFGPGTRLTVT.

V is TRBV28 and J is TRBJ1-1; no firm D call. The V gene's germline CDR1 is MDHEN and CDR2 SYDVKM. V was trimmed by 7 bases and J by 2 bases, leaving 17 bases between them. The CDR3 contains 15 residues. Written as DNA, the CDR3 is TGTGCCAGCACTCCACTCGGGTTGGCCAACACTGAAGCTTTCTTT. The encoded protein is CASTPLGLANTEAFF.

The V gene is TRBV13, the J gene TRBJ1-1; D perhaps matches TRBD1 (6 bases). V was trimmed by 4 bases and J by 1 base, leaving 16 bases between them. The CDR3 extends over 16 amino acids. Germline V gene lookup returns CDR1 PRHDT and CDR2 FYEKMQ (reference sequence). This chain's CDR3 is CASSSTYRAENTEAFF. The DNA of the CDR3 is TGTGCCAGCAGCTCGACTTACAGGGCGGAGAACACTGAAGCTTTCTTT.

This clone came up a few times. The V call is TRBV27, the J call TRBJ2-3, with 10 bases fitting TRBD1. The CDR3 is 16 amino acids. J lost 3 bases, V lost 4 bases, and 7 bases had no gene match. The germline V gene has CDR1 MNHEY and CDR2 SMNVEV (reference sequence). The CDR3 sequence: CASSSRQGAITDTQYF. CDR3 DNA sequence: TGTGCCAGCAGTTCAAGACAGGGGGCGATTACAGATACGCAGTATTTT.

This clone was recorded a few times. The V and J genes are TRBV10-3 and TRBJ2-1, with D possibly being TRBD2 (5 bases). Looked up from germline, CDR1 is ENHRY and CDR2 is SYGVKD. Trimming cost V 3 bases and J 6 bases, with 21 bases left between them. The CDR3 spans 17 residues. The CDR3 DNA follows: TGTGCCATCAGTGACCCAAACGGGAACGGGTTGAGCAATGAGCAGTTCTTC. It yields the protein CAISDPNGNGLSNEQFF.

V gene TRBV6-1 combines with J gene TRBJ2-2; no firm D call. The length of the CDR3 is 11 residues. Germline lookup yields CDR1 MNHNS and CDR2 SASEGT. The ends were cut back, 3 bases at V and 9 bases at J, with 5 bases in the middle. Here the CDR3 reads CASSEFRELFF. The CDR3, as DNA: TGTGCCAGCAGTGAGTTCAGGGAGCTGTTTTTT.

A word on this clone: The sample contains more than one DNA sequence encoding this CDR3. The chain has TRBV29-1 and TRBJ1-1; the D is unclear. With 7 bases removed from V and 4 bases from J, the gap between germline ends came to 16 bases. The germline V gene encodes CDR1 SQVTM and CDR2 ANQGSEA. CDR3 length: 13 residues. CDR3 coding DNA: TGCAGCGCAAAGGAGGGATCGGCCACTGAAGCTTTCTTT. This codes for CSAKEGSATEAFF.

This clone appeared a few times. The chain employs TRBV4-2 and TRBJ2-3; 8 bases are shared with TRBD1. Germline CDR1 reads LGHNA; CDR2 reads YNFKEQ. The CDR3 runs 18 residues. After removal of 4 bases from V and 2 bases from J, the junction contained 14 bases not matched to a gene. This chain's CDR3 is CASSPLMGTGQATDTQYF. The CDR3 DNA is TGTGCCAGCAGCCCCCTTATGGGTACGGGACAGGCCACAGATACGCAGTATTTT.

The sample holds a few counts of this clone. The rearrangement uses TRBV19 and TRBJ2-1, with a weak D call TRBD2 (6 bases). V gave up 8 bases and J gave up 2 bases, with 7 bases separating them. The CDR3 loop spans 12 amino acids. The germline CDR1 and CDR2 sequences are LNHDA and SQIVND (reference sequence). Here the CDR3 reads CASGLTYNEQFF. CDR3 DNA sequence: TGTGCCAGTGGACTAACCTACAATGAGCAGTTCTTC. Variable domain in full (rest from reference TRBV19 and TRBJ2-1): DGGITQSPKYLFRKEGQNVTLSCEQNLNHDAMYWYRQDPGQGLRLIYYSQIVNDFQKGDIAEGYSVSREKKESFPLTVTSAQKNPTAFYLCASGLTYNEQFFGPGTRLTVL.

This clone was seen more than once but under ten times. V usage is TRBV9 and J usage is TRBJ2-2, with 10 bases fitting TRBD1. The V gene's germline CDR1 is SGDLS and CDR2 YYNGEE. The CDR3 is 18 residues long. Trimming at V came to 4 bases and at J to 6 bases, leaving 15 bases not matched to a gene. The CDR3 is CASSSLLPGQGKAGELFF. In DNA form, the CDR3 reads TGTGCCAGCAGCTCTTTACTTCCGGGACAGGGGAAAGCCGGGGAGCTGTTTTTT. The full variable domain, with the rest looked up from reference TRBV9 and TRBJ2-2, is DSGVTQTPKHLITATGQRVTLRCSPRSGDLSVYWYQQSLDQGLQFLIQYYNGEERAKGNILERFSAQQFPDLHSELNLSSLELGDSALYFCASSSLLPGQGKAGELFFGEGSRLTVL.